Sequencing of this T cell receptor (beta chain) was carried out in a study of cytomegalovirus exposure and HLA in healthy donors. Study-level points and caveats: HLA alleles were associated with 15,000 to 20,000 TCR beta sequences in a later analysis at 0.05 false discovery rate. A later examination showed that TCR association rates differed by HLA locus, with DRB1 most and HLA-C fewest. An ancestry cluster, one associated with Asian ancestry, reportedly showed fewer N-insertions than the 666-donor mean in a later analysis. Researchers counted 150 to 200 TCR beta chains as cytomegalovirus-associated.

In regard to this clone: Its cognate antigen is unknown.

Germline CDR1 and CDR2: MNHNS and SASEGT. The V end lost 5 bases, the J end lost 4 bases, and 15 bases lay between the germline ends. This CDR3 comprises 14 residues. Both 60 Vbeta primers and 13 Jbeta primers went into the PCR. Data came from immunoSEQ multiplex PCR; TCRdb stores just in-frame clones and leaves some out. The sample has 100,000 or so clones, roughly 80% seen once. V gene TRBV6-1 combines with J gene TRBJ2-7; a weak D match, TRBD2 (5 bases). Sequencing used PBMCs. The clonotype comes from a young man in good health and CMV-seropositive. The CDR3 DNA follows: TGTGCCAGCAGTCTATACACTAGTTCTTACGAGCAGTACTTC. Translated, it gives CASSLYTSSYEQYF.